The rows below give T cell receptor beta chains drawn from one sample of a study of T-cell memory formation after mild COVID-19. TCRdb used MiXCR to reprocess the 5' RACE reads, holding one entry per CDR3 protein. The table lists roughly 310,000 distinct CDR3 sequences, about 16% of them singletons, with about a fifth in the top ten. Input material: PBMCs or a T cell subset sorted from them (not recorded which). These receptors all come from a man between 18 and 35 years old who had mild COVID-19 (a few samples of this study predate the infection). Cell type and time point are not known. Both conserved end residues are part of each CDR3. The D gene is left open where the match is weak. Not every row has a clone size; where given, it reads once, few, many or a size class.

abundance	v_gene	d_gene	j_gene	CDR3nt	CDR3aa
-	TRBV6-2/TRBV6-3	TRBD1	TRBJ2-1	TGTGCCAGCAGACAGGGGGCGTACAATGAGCAGTTATTC	CASRQGAYNEQLF
few	TRBV7-2	-	TRBJ1-1	TGTGCCAGCAGATGGGGCAGGGGGAACACTGAAGCTTTCTTT	CASRWGRGNTEAFF
few	TRBV5-1	-	TRBJ2-6	TGCGCCAGCAGCTTGTCCGACACAGCTGGGGCCAACGTCCTGACTTTC	CASSLSDTAGANVLTF
-	TRBV7-6	-	TRBJ2-7	TGTGCCAGCAGCTTAGGGGAAAGCCACGAGCAGTACTTC	CASSLGESHEQYF
-	TRBV29-1	-	TRBJ1-3	TGCAGCGTTGTCGGGGGATATGGAAACACCATATATTTT	CSVVGGYGNTIYF
few	TRBV19	-	TRBJ1-2	TGTGCCAGTAGACCAGAGGGCTATGGCTACACCTTC	CASRPEGYGYTF
-	TRBV29-1	TRBD2	TRBJ2-1	TGCAGCGCGAGCGGGGGTGGCTACAATGAGCAGTTCTTC	CSASGGGYNEQFF
-	TRBV3-1	-	TRBJ2-1	TGTGCCAGCAGCCAAGGACAGCACAATGAGCAGTTCTTC	CASSQGQHNEQFF
few	TRBV6-5	TRBD1	TRBJ2-2	TGTGCCAGCAGGGAAACAGGGGCCGGGGAGCTGTTTTTT	CASRETGAGELFF
-	TRBV7-9	-	TRBJ1-6	TGTGCCAGCAGCTCCTTTTCCTTGGGGACCCGGAGCTCCTATAATTCACCCCTCCACTTT	CASSSFSLGTRSSYNSPLHF
few	TRBV6-5	-	TRBJ2-1	TGTGCCAGCAGTTACTCGGGGCGAGGAGGTCCCTACAATGAGCAGTTCTTC	CASSYSGRGGPYNEQFF
-	TRBV5-5	-	TRBJ1-1	TGTGCCAGCAGCTTGGATCCAGGGGTCACTGAAGCTTTCTTT	CASSLDPGVTEAFF
-	TRBV20-1	-	TRBJ1-1	TGCAGTGCCATGAGGGCGCTGAACACTGAAGCTTTCTTT	CSAMRALNTEAFF
-	TRBV11-2	-	TRBJ1-2	TGTGCCAGCAGCCAGGGACTGAACTATGGCTACACCTTC	CASSQGLNYGYTF
few	TRBV5-1	TRBD1	TRBJ2-2	TGCGCCAGCAGCTTTACCGGGACAGGTGACACCGGGGAGCTGTTTTTT	CASSFTGTGDTGELFF
few	TRBV29-1	-	TRBJ1-3	TGCAGCGTTGGTGACCGCTCTGGAAACACCATATATTTT	CSVGDRSGNTIYF
few	TRBV6-5	TRBD1	TRBJ1-6	TGTGCCAGCACTAGACAGGGCGATTCACCCCTCCACTTT	CASTRQGDSPLHF
few	TRBV7-3	TRBD2	TRBJ2-1	TGTGCCAGCAGCCCCCAAAGGGAGCGGGGACGGCTGTTCTTC	CASSPQRERGRLFF
many	TRBV20-1	-	TRBJ2-6	TGCAGTGCTAGGTCCGGCTCCTCTGGGGCCAACGTCCTGACTTTC	CSARSGSSGANVLTF
many	TRBV15	TRBD2	TRBJ2-1	TGTGCCACCAGCAGAGTCAGTGGGGGGGACAATGAGCAGTTCTTC	CATSRVSGGDNEQFF
few	TRBV3-1	-	TRBJ1-4	TGTGCCAGCAGCCAAGGAGGACAGGAAAAACTGTTTTTT	CASSQGGQEKLFF
-	TRBV7-9	-	TRBJ2-3	TGTGCCAGCAGCTCGTCGCGCGTAGGGCTCCTAGGGGACCCAGATACGCAGTATTTT	CASSSSRVGLLGDPDTQYF
many	TRBV7-9	-	TRBJ2-2	TGTGCCAGCAGCCCCTCGAGAGTGTACGCGGCCGGGGAGCTGTTTTTT	CASSPSRVYAAGELFF
many	TRBV5-1	-	TRBJ1-6	TGCGCCAGCAGCTTTGGGGGACAAAATTCACCCCTCCACTTT	CASSFGGQNSPLHF
many	TRBV6-6	-	TRBJ1-4	TGTGCCAGCAGTACCCCAACCGAAAAACTGTTTTTT	CASSTPTEKLFF
-	TRBV20-1	TRBD1	TRBJ1-5	TGCAGTGCTCTTGACAGGGGTGGCAATCAGCCCCAGCATTTT	CSALDRGGNQPQHF
-	TRBV6-5	TRBD1	TRBJ1-6	TGTGCCAGCAAGGGGACAGTCGGGTCACCCCTCCACTTT	CASKGTVGSPLHF
many	TRBV12-3/TRBV12-4	-	TRBJ2-4	TGTGCCAGCAGCTCCGGGACACCGGCGGGGGACATTCAGTACTTC	CASSSGTPAGDIQYF
-	TRBV20-1	-	TRBJ2-2	TGCAGTGCTAGAGATCGAGGGGGGACGAACACCGGGGAGCTGTTTTTT	CSARDRGGTNTGELFF
-	TRBV7-2	TRBD2	TRBJ2-5	TGTGCCAGCAGCTTAGGGATAGCGGGGGGAGAGACCCAGTACTTC	CASSLGIAGGETQYF
-	TRBV7-2	-	TRBJ1-4	TGTGCCAGCAGCTTAATGGGGGGCTCGAAGGAAAAACTGTTTTTT	CASSLMGGSKEKLFF